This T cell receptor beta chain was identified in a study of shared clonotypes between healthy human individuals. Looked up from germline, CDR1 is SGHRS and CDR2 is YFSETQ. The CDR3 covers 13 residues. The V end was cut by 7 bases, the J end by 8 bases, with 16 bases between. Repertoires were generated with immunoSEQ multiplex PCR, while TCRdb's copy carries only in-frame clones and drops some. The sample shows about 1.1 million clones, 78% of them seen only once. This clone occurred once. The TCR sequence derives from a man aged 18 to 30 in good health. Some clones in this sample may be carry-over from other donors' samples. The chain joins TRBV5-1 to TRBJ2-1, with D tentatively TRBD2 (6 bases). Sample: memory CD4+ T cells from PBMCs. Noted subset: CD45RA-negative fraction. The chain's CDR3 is CASHHTGGDEQFF. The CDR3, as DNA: TGCGCCAGCCACCACACCGGGGGTGATGAGCAGTTCTTC.